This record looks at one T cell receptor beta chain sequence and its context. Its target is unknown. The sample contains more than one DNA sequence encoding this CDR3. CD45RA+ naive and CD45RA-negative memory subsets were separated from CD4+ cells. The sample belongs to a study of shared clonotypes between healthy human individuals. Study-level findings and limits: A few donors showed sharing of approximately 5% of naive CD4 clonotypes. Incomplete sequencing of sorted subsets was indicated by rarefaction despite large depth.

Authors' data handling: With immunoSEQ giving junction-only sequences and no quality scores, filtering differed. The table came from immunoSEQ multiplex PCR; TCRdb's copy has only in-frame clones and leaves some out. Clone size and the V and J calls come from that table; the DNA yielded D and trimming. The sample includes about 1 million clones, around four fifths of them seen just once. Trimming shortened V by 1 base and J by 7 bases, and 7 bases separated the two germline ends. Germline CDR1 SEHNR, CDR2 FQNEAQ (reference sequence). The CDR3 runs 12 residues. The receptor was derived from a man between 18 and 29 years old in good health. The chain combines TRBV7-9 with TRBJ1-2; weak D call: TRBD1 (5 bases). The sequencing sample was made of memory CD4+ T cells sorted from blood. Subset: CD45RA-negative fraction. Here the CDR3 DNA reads TGTGCCAGCAGCTTAGGTGGGGGTGGCTACACCTTC. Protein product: CASSLGGGGYTF.